The text below deals with one TCR beta chain. The method was immunoSEQ multiplex PCR; TCRdb's version includes in-frame clones alone and lacks a portion of them. Of some 230,000 clones in the sample, just over 90% were seen once. This record belongs to a study of cytomegalovirus exposure and HLA in healthy donors. The V end was cut by 2 bases, the J end by 4 bases, with 18 bases between. This CDR3 contains 17 residues. Germline lookup yields CDR1 SEHNR and CDR2 FQNEAQ (reference sequence). The receptor was isolated from a woman aged 18 to 35 in good health and CMV-seronegative. Sequences were obtained from PBMCs. The gene calls are TRBV7-9 and TRBJ1-3; no reliable D call. CDR3: CASSLFGAAVRGNTIYF. The CDR3, as DNA: TGTGCCAGCAGCTTATTTGGAGCGGCGGTAAGGGGAAACACCATATATTTT.